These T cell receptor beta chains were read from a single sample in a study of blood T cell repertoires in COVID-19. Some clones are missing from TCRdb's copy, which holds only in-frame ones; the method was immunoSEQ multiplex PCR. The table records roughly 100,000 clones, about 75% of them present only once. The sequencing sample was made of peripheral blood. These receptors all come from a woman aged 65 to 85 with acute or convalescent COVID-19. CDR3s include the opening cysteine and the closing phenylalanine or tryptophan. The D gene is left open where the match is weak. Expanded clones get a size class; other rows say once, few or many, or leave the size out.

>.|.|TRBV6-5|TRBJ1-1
CASSYSNGGGTEAFF
TGTGCCAGCAGTTACTCGAATGGGGGAGGCACTGAAGCTTTCTTT
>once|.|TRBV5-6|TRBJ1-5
CASSLRGLSNQPQHF
TGTGCCAGCAGCTTACGGGGTCTCAGCAATCAGCCCCAGCATTTT
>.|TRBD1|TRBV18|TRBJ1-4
CASAGTGGSNEKLFF
TGTGCCAGTGCCGGGACAGGGGGCTCCAATGAAAAACTGTTTTTT
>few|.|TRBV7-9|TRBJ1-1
CASSFSGDLNTEAFF
TGTGCCAGCAGTTTCTCGGGGGACCTGAACACTGAAGCTTTCTTT
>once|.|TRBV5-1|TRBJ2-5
CASSLEAAGAMETQYF
TGCGCCAGCAGCTTGGAAGCGGCGGGGGCAATGGAGACCCAGTACTTC
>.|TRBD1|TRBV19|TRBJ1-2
CASSTNRGSSYTF
TGTGCCAGTAGTACAAACAGGGGAAGTAGCTACACCTTC
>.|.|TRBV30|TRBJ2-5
CAWSPPRGETQYF
TGTGCCTGGAGTCCCCCCCGGGGGGAGACCCAGTACTTC
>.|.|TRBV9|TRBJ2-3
CASSVGGQDTQYF
TGTGCCAGCAGCGTAGGGGGGCAAGATACGCAGTATTTT
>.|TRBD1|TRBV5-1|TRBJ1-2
CASSGGQGYGYTF
TGCGCCAGCAGCGGCGGACAGGGGTATGGCTACACCTTC
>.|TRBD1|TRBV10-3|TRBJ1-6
CAISEAGQGNSPLHF
TGTGCCATCAGTGAGGCGGGACAGGGTAATTCACCCCTCCACTTT
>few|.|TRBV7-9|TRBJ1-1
CASSQGGSEAFF
TGTGCCAGCAGCCAAGGGGGATCTGAAGCTTTCTTT
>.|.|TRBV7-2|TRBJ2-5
CASSQLVQETQYF
TGTGCCAGCAGTCAGCTAGTACAAGAGACCCAGTACTTC
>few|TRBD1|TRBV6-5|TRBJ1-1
CASGRDRANTEAFF
TGTGCCAGCGGACGGGACAGGGCGAACACTGAAGCTTTCTTT
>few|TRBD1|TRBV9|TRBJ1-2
CASSVEDRGRDGYTF
TGTGCCAGCAGCGTAGAGGACAGGGGTAGGGATGGCTACACCTTC
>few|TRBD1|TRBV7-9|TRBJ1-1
CASSSGTGDLNTEAFF
TGTGCCAGCAGCTCCGGGACAGGGGACTTGAACACTGAAGCTTTCTTT
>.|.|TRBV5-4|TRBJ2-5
CASSLSLQETQYF
TGTGCCAGCAGCTTGTCCCTCCAAGAGACCCAGTACTTC
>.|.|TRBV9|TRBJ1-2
CASSASPGTGGYTF
TGTGCCAGCAGCGCTAGCCCGGGAACCGGAGGCTACACCTTC
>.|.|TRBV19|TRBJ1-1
CASSMGGFEAFF
TGTGCCAGTAGTATGGGGGGGTTTGAAGCTTTCTTT
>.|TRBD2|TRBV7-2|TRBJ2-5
CASSLGSSGSQETQYF
TGTGCCAGCAGCTTAGGAAGTAGCGGGAGCCAAGAGACCCAGTACTTC
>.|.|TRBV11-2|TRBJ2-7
CASSSQGHSYEQYF
TGTGCCAGCAGCTCCCAGGGGCACTCCTACGAGCAGTACTTC
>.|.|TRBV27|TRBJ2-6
CASSFGRAANVLTF
TGTGCCAGCAGTTTTGGCAGGGCGGCCAACGTCCTGACTTTC
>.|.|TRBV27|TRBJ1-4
CASSSLSATNEKLFF
TGTGCCAGCAGTTCCCTTTCAGCAACTAATGAAAAACTGTTTTTT
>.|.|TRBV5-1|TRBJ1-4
CASRADVNEKLFF
TGCGCCAGCAGGGCAGATGTTAATGAAAAACTGTTTTTT
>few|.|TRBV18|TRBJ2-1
CASFEQWKGVFNEQFF
TGTGCCAGCTTCGAACAATGGAAAGGGGTCTTCAATGAGCAGTTCTTC
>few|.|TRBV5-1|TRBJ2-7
CASSQQTGYEQYF
TGCGCCAGCAGCCAACAGACAGGATACGAGCAGTACTTC
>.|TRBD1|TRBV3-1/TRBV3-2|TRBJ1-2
CASRNSGGRYGYTF
TGTGCCAGCAGAAATTCAGGGGGCCGCTATGGCTACACCTTC
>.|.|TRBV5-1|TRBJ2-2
CASSLGGQSGELFF
TGCGCCAGCAGCTTGGGCGGGCAGTCCGGGGAGCTGTTTTTT
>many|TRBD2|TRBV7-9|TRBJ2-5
CASSLGSGVKETQYF
TGTGCCAGCAGCTTAGGTAGCGGGGTCAAAGAGACCCAGTACTTC
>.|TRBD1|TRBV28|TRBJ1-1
CASSLSRDRNTEAFF
TGTGCCAGCAGTCTCAGCCGGGACAGGAACACTGAAGCTTTCTTT
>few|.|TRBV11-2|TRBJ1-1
CASSFSRQINTEAFF
TGTGCCAGCAGCTTCTCGCGACAGATCAACACTGAAGCTTTCTTT
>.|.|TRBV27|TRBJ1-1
CASSLGGAHNLWNTEAFF
TGTGCCAGCAGTTTGGGTGGGGCGCACAATCTTTGGAACACTGAAGCTTTCTTT
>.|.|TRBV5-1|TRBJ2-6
CASSLKGGSGANVLTF
TGCGCCAGCAGCTTAAAAGGGGGCTCTGGGGCCAACGTCCTGACTTTC
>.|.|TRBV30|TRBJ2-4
CAWKRAPGIQYF
TGTGCCTGGAAGAGGGCCCCCGGGATTCAGTACTTC
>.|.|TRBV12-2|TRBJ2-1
CASRLASGGSSYNEQFF
TGTGCAAGTCGCTTGGCTAGCGGGGGGAGCTCCTACAATGAGCAGTTCTTC
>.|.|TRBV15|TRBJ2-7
CATSRGHSTGYEQYF
TGTGCCACCAGCAGAGGCCATTCGACGGGTTACGAGCAGTACTTC
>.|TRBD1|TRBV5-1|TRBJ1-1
CASSNRGQGAAEAFF
TGCGCCAGCAGTAATCGAGGGCAGGGGGCGGCTGAAGCTTTCTTT
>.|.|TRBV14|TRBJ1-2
CASSLVIGGGYTF
TGTGCCAGCAGCCTCGTTATAGGCGGTGGCTACACCTTC
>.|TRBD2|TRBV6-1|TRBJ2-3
CASSEGTSGATDTQYF
TGTGCCAGCAGTGAAGGGACTAGCGGGGCCACAGATACGCAGTATTTT
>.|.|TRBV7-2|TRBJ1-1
CASSLEAGKGTEAFF
TGTGCCAGCAGCTTAGAAGCGGGGAAGGGCACTGAAGCTTTCTTT
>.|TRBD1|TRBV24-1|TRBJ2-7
CATSETGGHSYEQYF
TGTGCCACCAGTGAAACAGGGGGTCACTCCTACGAGCAGTACTTC
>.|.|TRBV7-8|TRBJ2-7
CASRPGSGYEQYF
TGTGCCAGCAGACCAGGGTCCGGCTACGAGCAGTACTTC
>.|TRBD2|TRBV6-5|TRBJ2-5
CASGRAGTSQETQYF
TGTGCCAGCGGAAGGGCCGGGACTAGCCAAGAGACCCAGTACTTC
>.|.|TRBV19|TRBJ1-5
CASSIRSFTRGSLSRSNQPQHF
TGTGCCAGTAGTATTAGGTCTTTCACCCGAGGGAGCCTTTCCCGTAGCAATCAGCCCCAGCATTTT
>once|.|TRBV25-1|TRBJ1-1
CASSELTYTEAFF
TGTGCCAGCAGTGAACTGACTTACACTGAAGCTTTCTTT
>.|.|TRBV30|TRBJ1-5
CAWRQGTGNQPQHF
TGTGCCTGGAGGCAGGGGACGGGCAATCAGCCCCAGCATTTT
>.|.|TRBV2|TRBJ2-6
CASNRDSSSGANVLTF
TGTGCCAGCAACCGGGACTCCAGCTCTGGGGCCAACGTCCTGACTTTC
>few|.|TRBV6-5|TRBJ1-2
CASSQGRVYGYTF
TGTGCCAGCAGTCAGGGTAGAGTCTATGGCTACACCTTC
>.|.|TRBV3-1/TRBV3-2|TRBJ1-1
CASSPLGGGGTEAFF
TGTGCCAGCAGCCCACTCGGCGGCGGGGGCACTGAAGCTTTCTTT
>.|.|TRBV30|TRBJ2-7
CAWSLPDTSYEQYF
TGTGCCTGGAGTTTACCGGACACCTCCTACGAGCAGTACTTC
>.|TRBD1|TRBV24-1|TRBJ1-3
CATSDGQGTGNTIYF
TGTGCCACCAGTGATGGACAGGGGACTGGAAACACCATATATTTT
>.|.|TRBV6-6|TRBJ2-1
CASSSLGLLFF
TGTGCCAGCAGTTCCCTCGGGTTGCTGTTCTTC
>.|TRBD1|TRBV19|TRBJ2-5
CASSIEKGQGQETQYF
TGTGCCAGTAGTATAGAAAAGGGACAGGGGCAAGAGACCCAGTACTTC
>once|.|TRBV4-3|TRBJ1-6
CASSPLGGDNSPLHF
TGCGCCAGCAGCCCCCTAGGCGGGGATAATTCACCCCTCCACTTT
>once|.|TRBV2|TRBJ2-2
CASSEAGARNTGELFF
TGTGCCAGCAGTGAAGCAGGGGCCCGGAACACCGGGGAGCTGTTTTTT
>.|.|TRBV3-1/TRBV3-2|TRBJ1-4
CASSRQGGANEKLFF
TGTGCCAGCAGCCGGCAGGGAGGTGCTAATGAAAAACTGTTTTTT
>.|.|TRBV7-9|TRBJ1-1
CASSSRQSTNTEAFF
TGTGCCAGCAGCTCAAGACAGTCAACGAACACTGAAGCTTTCTTT
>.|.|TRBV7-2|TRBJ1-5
CASSLGGLQPQHF
TGTGCCAGCAGCTTAGGGGGACTACAGCCCCAGCATTTT
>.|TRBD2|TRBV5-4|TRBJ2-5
CASSLGSGGAAGTQYF
TGTGCCAGCAGCTTGGGGAGCGGGGGTGCGGCGGGGACCCAGTACTTC
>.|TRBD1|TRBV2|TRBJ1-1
CASRNRGPTEAFF
TGTGCCAGCAGGAACAGGGGGCCCACTGAAGCTTTCTTT